A selection of T cell receptor beta chains follows, all from one sample in a study of radiotherapy plus CTLA-4 blockade in lung cancer. Profiling relied on immunoSEQ multiplex PCR, and the TCRdb table lists in-frame clones only, not all of them. The top ten clones hold around 17% of a sample with 25,000 to 35,000 clones, around 80% of them seen once. Sequences were derived from peripheral blood, sampled from a patient treated with radiotherapy plus ipilimumab. The receptors stem from a human donor with non-small cell lung cancer that progressed on radiotherapy plus ipilimumab. The conserved cysteine and the conserved F or W are not part of the CDR3 here. The order of the fields is J gene, V gene, CDR3 protein.

j_gene: TRBJ2-7; v_gene: TRBV28; CDR3aa: ASSLPSGEQY
j_gene: TRBJ1-2; v_gene: TRBV28; CDR3aa: ASSPGQGLYGYT
j_gene: TRBJ1-3; v_gene: TRBV9; CDR3aa: ASSVAGRMGENTIY
j_gene: TRBJ2-7; v_gene: TRBV27; CDR3aa: ASAGSGTGSYEQY
j_gene: TRBJ1-2; v_gene: TRBV5-4; CDR3aa: ASSDSAYGYT
j_gene: TRBJ2-3; v_gene: TRBV7-3; CDR3aa: ASSLDGLDTQY
j_gene: TRBJ2-2; v_gene: TRBV5-4; CDR3aa: ASSLGAGAGDTGELF
j_gene: TRBJ2-2; v_gene: TRBV5-4; CDR3aa: ASSLWDRGPGELF
j_gene: TRBJ2-2; v_gene: TRBV29-1; CDR3aa: SGHLGSNTGELF
j_gene: TRBJ1-1; v_gene: TRBV5-1; CDR3aa: ASSLETGTALKAF
j_gene: TRBJ2-7; v_gene: TRBV5-4; CDR3aa: ASSSGLAVYEQY
j_gene: TRBJ2-7; v_gene: TRBV7-8; CDR3aa: ASSSITSGYEQY
j_gene: TRBJ1-1; v_gene: TRBV29-1; CDR3aa: SVKYMNTEAF
j_gene: TRBJ2-1; v_gene: TRBV19; CDR3aa: ASSISLAHEQF
j_gene: TRBJ1-1; v_gene: TRBV7-9; CDR3aa: ASSRGVATEAF
j_gene: TRBJ1-1; v_gene: TRBV6-6; CDR3aa: ASRAGNTEAF
j_gene: TRBJ2-2; v_gene: TRBV5-6; CDR3aa: ASSLEGQGFTGELF
j_gene: TRBJ2-2; v_gene: TRBV25-1; CDR3aa: ASSGPNTGELF
j_gene: TRBJ1-2; v_gene: TRBV11-2; CDR3aa: ASSPDSYYGYT
j_gene: TRBJ1-2; v_gene: TRBV5-5; CDR3aa: ASSVGGTAPLGYT
j_gene: TRBJ2-3; v_gene: TRBV28; CDR3aa: ASSSPLAGEEADTQY
j_gene: TRBJ1-1; v_gene: TRBV2; CDR3aa: ASNDPNTEAF
j_gene: TRBJ2-1; v_gene: TRBV7-9; CDR3aa: ASSLAVDRYNEQF
j_gene: TRBJ2-1; v_gene: TRBV28; CDR3aa: ASSTPGVTYNEQF
j_gene: TRBJ2-1; v_gene: TRBV7-2; CDR3aa: ASSLEGSTYNEQF
j_gene: TRBJ1-2; v_gene: TRBV4-3; CDR3aa: ASSQDLGQGYGGYT
j_gene: TRBJ2-1; v_gene: TRBV6-5; CDR3aa: ASSYGRTGDEQF
j_gene: TRBJ2-2; v_gene: TRBV13; CDR3aa: ASSLVGGRANTGELF
j_gene: TRBJ1-1; v_gene: TRBV6-1; CDR3aa: ASRTITGPSEAF
j_gene: TRBJ1-5; v_gene: TRBV18; CDR3aa: ASSPPSGALSGQPQH
j_gene: TRBJ1-1; v_gene: TRBV6-5; CDR3aa: ACHSNTEAF